These 26 T cell receptor beta chains were sequenced from one sample in a study of T cells in localized non-small cell lung cancer (dated by TCRdb to 2018 to 2020). Library method: the immunoSEQ multiplex PCR assay. The immuneACCESS repertoire file appears here via TCRdb, limited to in-frame rearrangements. These files lack a portion of the clones; in checked studies, under half of the deficit traces to unresolved V genes, and the cause of the others is not known. The sample profile shows around 10,000 clones; about 80% of them were found once. The ten largest clones add up to around 31% of the sample. The input for sequencing was peripheral blood, taken before any cancer treatment. Every receptor here comes from a male donor at least 60 years old with stage I lung adenocarcinoma.

The rearrangement uses TRBV2 and TRBJ2-7; a weak D match, TRBD1 (6 bases). Trimming pared 7 bases from V and 3 bases from J, leaving 16 bases between. The germline V gene encodes CDR1 SNHLY and CDR2 FYNNEI. The CDR3 has 14 residues. In DNA form, the CDR3 reads TGTGCCAGCATATACGAGGACAGAGTCTACGAGCAGTACTTC. It codes for CASIYEDRVYEQYF.

The chain uses TRBV2 and TRBJ1-1; the D is unclear. Trimming shortened V by 9 bases and J by 1 base, and 12 bases separated the two germline ends. Germline V lookup: CDR1 SNHLY, CDR2 FYNNEI. This CDR3 is 13 amino acids long. As DNA, the CDR3 is TGTGCCAGGACCCCTCGAGGGAACACTGAAGCTTTCTTT. This codes for CARTPRGNTEAFF. Filled out from reference TRBV2 and TRBJ1-1, the complete variable domain reads EPEVTQTPSHQVTQMGQEVILRCVPISNHLYFYWYRQILGQKVEFLVSFYNNEISEKSEIFDDQFSVERPDGSNFTLKIRSTKLEDSAMYFCARTPRGNTEAFFGQGTRLTVV.

V usage is TRBV6-4 and J usage is TRBJ1-5; D might be TRBD1 (6 bases). V lost 3 bases and J 6 bases, leaving 9 bases between the germline ends. The CDR3 is 13 residues long. CDR1 is MRHNA, CDR2 SNTAGT, per germline. The CDR3 reads CASSEGGGQPQHF. The CDR3 nucleotides read TGTGCCAGCAGTGAAGGGGGGGGTCAGCCCCAGCATTTT.

The chain is built from TRBV19 and TRBJ1-5; no firm D call. This CDR3 comprises 15 residues. Trimming cost V 6 bases and J 4 bases, with 16 bases left between them. Germline assignment: CDR1 LNHDA and CDR2 SQIVND (reference sequence). CDR3 sequence (DNA): TGTGCCAGTAGCTGGCAGGCAACTACGAATCAGCCCCAGCATTTT. Its translation: CASSWQATTNQPQHF.

This chain links TRBV27 with TRBJ1-2; D might be TRBD1 (5 bases). The CDR3 contains 14 residues. The ends were cut back, 5 bases at V and 4 bases at J, with 14 bases in the middle. The germline V gene has CDR1 MNHEY and CDR2 SMNVEV (reference sequence). The CDR3: CASSGRRAGYGYTF. The CDR3 DNA sequence: TGTGCCAGCAGTGGTCGCAGGGCTGGCTATGGCTACACCTTC.

For the CDR3, the DNA is TGTGCCAGCAGCACCCGTGGAGGGGCGGACTATGGCTACACCTTC. It encodes CASSTRGGADYGYTF. The V gene is TRBV5-5, the J gene TRBJ1-2; TRBD1 is a possible D gene (5 bases). This CDR3 comprises 15 residues. V gave up 4 bases and J gave up 3 bases, with 16 bases separating them. The V gene's germline CDR1 is SGHKS and CDR2 YYEKEE (reference sequence).

The rearrangement joins TRBV14 to TRBJ1-2; D might be TRBD1 (6 bases). V gave up 4 bases and J gave up 4 bases, with 16 bases separating them. The CDR3 is 15 residues long. CDR1 is SGHDN, CDR2 FVKESK, per germline. CDR3 sequence (DNA): TGTGCCAGCAGCCCCGACGCCCCGGGGGCCTATGGCTACACCTTC. It is translated as CASSPDAPGAYGYTF.

V is TRBV4-3 and J is TRBJ2-7, with 7 nucleotides matching TRBD1. V dropped 4 bases and J dropped 4; count of bases not matched to a gene: 7. Per germline, CDR1 LGHNA and CDR2 YSLEER. This CDR3 is 14 amino acids long. CDR3: CASSLVQGVYEQYF. The CDR3 coding sequence is TGCGCCAGCAGCCTTGTCCAGGGGGTGTACGAGCAGTACTTC.

V is TRBV5-4 and J is TRBJ1-6; D remains ambiguous. Germline V gene lookup returns CDR1 SGHNT and CDR2 YYREEE (reference sequence). V was clipped by 4 bases and J by 10 bases, with 15 bases between them. This CDR3 region has 14 residues. CDR3 nucleotides: TGTGCCAGCAGCGGTTGGTTGAAAGGGTCACCCCTCCACTTT. Residues: CASSGWLKGSPLHF. Complete variable domain (other parts from reference TRBV5-4 and TRBJ1-6): ETGVTQSPTHLIKTRGQQVTLRCSSQSGHNTVSWYQQALGQGPQFIFQYYREEENGRGNFPPRFSGLQFPNYSSELNVNALELDDSALYLCASSGWLKGSPLHFGNGTRLTVT.

This chain's CDR3 is CASSTNWLANTGELFF. The CDR3 DNA sequence: TGTGCCAGCAGCACTAACTGGCTCGCGAACACCGGGGAGCTGTTTTTT. The rearrangement joins TRBV7-8 to TRBJ2-2; D call uncertain. V was cut by 5 bases and J by 0 bases, with 13 bases left in between. This CDR3 is 16 amino acids long. The germline CDR1 and CDR2 sequences are SGHVS and FQNEAQ.

V gene TRBV28 combines with J gene TRBJ1-1; possible D gene TRBD1, 5 bases. V was cut by 6 bases and J by 6 bases, with 23 bases left in between. The length of the CDR3 is 16 residues. Germline V lookup: CDR1 MDHEN, CDR2 SYDVKM. As DNA, the CDR3 is TGTGCCAGCAGCTCCCCAGGACGGGGCGGGGCCCCTGAAGCTTTCTTT. Amino acids: CASSSPGRGGAPEAFF.

This clone has only a few counts. The CDR3 region is CAIRIQGNTEAFF. The CDR3 coding sequence is TGTGCCATCAGGATTCAGGGGAACACTGAAGCTTTCTTT. The chain couples TRBV10-3 to TRBJ1-1; maybe TRBD1 (5 bases). Trimming removed 6 bases at V and 1 base at J, with 9 bases between. Germline lookup yields CDR1 ENHRY and CDR2 SYGVKD. This CDR3 region has 13 residues.

CDR3 residues: CASSLRATLRNTIYF. CDR3 bases: TGTGCCAGCAGTTTACGGGCCACCCTGCGGAACACCATATATTTT. V usage is TRBV28 and J usage is TRBJ1-3, with D uncertain. V was clipped by 2 bases and J by 7 bases, with 15 bases between them. The germline V gene has CDR1 MDHEN and CDR2 SYDVKM. The CDR3 is made up of 15 amino acids.

The chain recombines TRBV7-6 with TRBJ1-6, with 8 positions matching TRBD1. CDR1 SGHVS and CDR2 FNYEAQ come from the germline V gene. J was trimmed by 8 bases and V by 4 bases; bases with no gene match: 1. This CDR3 contains 13 residues. CDR3 DNA: TGTGCCAGCAGCTCGGACAGGGATTCACCCCTCCACTTT. Translated, it gives CASSSDRDSPLHF.

The V and J genes are TRBV7-6 and TRBJ2-5; 9 positions match TRBD1. This CDR3 region has 15 residues. In germline, CDR1 is SGHVS, CDR2 FNYEAQ. V lost 0 bases to trimming and J lost 5 bases; unmatched junction nucleotides: 4. The CDR3 coding sequence is TGTGCCAGCAGCTTAGCCGGGACAGGGATGGAGACCCAGTACTTC. It translates to CASSLAGTGMETQYF.

This clone appeared a single time. The chain couples TRBV5-6 to TRBJ2-1; 7 nucleotides line up with TRBD1. The ends lost 2 bases at V and 4 bases at J; junction bases unmatched: 9. There are 16 residues in the CDR3. Germline-derived CDR1 and CDR2 are SGHDT and YYEEEE. CDR3 region: CASSLTTGTAYNEQFF. The CDR3 nucleotides read TGTGCCAGCAGCTTAACTACCGGGACAGCTTACAATGAGCAGTTCTTC.

The CDR3 DNA reads as TGTGCCAGCAGGAATAGGGGGGGCGCTGAAGCTTTCTTT. Its protein product is CASRNRGGAEAFF. The chain uses TRBV21-1 and TRBJ1-1. TRBV21-1 is given as a pseudogene. The CDR3 sequence is 13 residues long.

The gene calls are TRBV19 and TRBJ1-1, with TRBD1 identical over 7 bases. The CDR3 consists of 14 residues. Losses at the gene ends were 6 bases for V and 4 bases for J; bases not matched to a gene: 8. Germline CDR1 LNHDA, CDR2 SQIVND (reference sequence). The CDR3 loop reads CASRTLGGSTEAFF. Written as DNA, the CDR3 is TGTGCCAGTAGGACCCTAGGGGGCTCCACTGAAGCTTTCTTT. Drawing the rest from reference TRBV19 and TRBJ1-1, the complete variable domain is DGGITQSPKYLFRKEGQNVTLSCEQNLNHDAMYWYRQDPGQGLRLIYYSQIVNDFQKGDIAEGYSVSREKKESFPLTVTSAQKNPTAFYLCASRTLGGSTEAFFGQGTRLTVV.

This clone was observed a single time. This chain uses TRBV19 with TRBJ1-2, with D possibly TRBD1 on 6 matching bases. V lost 6 bases, J lost 4 bases, and 21 bases lay in between. The CDR3 contains 16 residues. The germline gives CDR1 LNHDA, CDR2 SQIVND (reference sequence). CDR3 region: CASRFDTGTHSYGYTF. In DNA form, the CDR3 reads TGTGCCAGTAGATTTGACACCGGGACACACAGCTATGGCTACACCTTC.

This chain connects TRBV19 to TRBJ1-5, with 9 nucleotides matching TRBD1. In germline, CDR1 is LNHDA, CDR2 SQIVND (reference sequence). The ends lost 3 bases at V and 2 bases at J; junction bases unmatched: 23. This CDR3 is 22 amino acids long. CDR3 DNA sequence: TGTGCCAGTAGTATCCTTACCTCCGGGACAGGGATAAAGGGCATGGGCAATCAGCCCCAGCATTTT. This translates into CASSILTSGTGIKGMGNQPQHF.

The chain has TRBV6-5 and TRBJ1-3; D may be TRBD1 (6 bases). Germline V gene sequence: CDR1 MNHEY, CDR2 SVGAGI. V was pared by 5 bases and J by 4 bases, with 12 bases between. This CDR3 has 14 amino acids. As DNA, the CDR3 is TGTGCCAGCAGTATCCAGGGGAGGGGAAACACCATATATTTT. This encodes CASSIQGRGNTIYF.

This clone was observed a handful of times. This chain uses TRBV2 with TRBJ1-2; no reliable D call. Trimming left V 6 bases short and J 4 bases short, with 24 bases between. Germline CDR1 is SNHLY and CDR2 is FYNNEI. The CDR3 contains 17 residues. The CDR3 sequence is CASRNRRSGGPFYGYTF. As DNA, the CDR3 is TGTGCCAGCAGGAACCGCCGTTCGGGCGGACCCTTCTATGGCTACACCTTC.

The chain combines TRBV4-2 with TRBJ2-1, with D perhaps given as TRBD1 or TRBD2 (5 bases each). Germline values: CDR1 LGHNA, CDR2 YNFKEQ. CDR3 size: 18 residues. V was shortened by 4 bases and J by 7 bases, with 26 bases between the two germline ends. CDR3 region: CASSRIGEGRLEVNEQFF. The CDR3 DNA is TGTGCCAGCAGCCGCATTGGCGAGGGGAGATTAGAAGTGAATGAGCAGTTCTTC.

J is TRBJ1-4 and V is TRBV28; weak D call: TRBD1 (6 bases). With 3 bases removed from V and 6 bases from J, the gap between germline ends came to 14 bases. CDR3 size: 15 residues. The germline gives CDR1 MDHEN, CDR2 SYDVKM. In nucleotides, the CDR3 is TGTGCCAGCAGTTTGTGGGGAGGGGGGGATGAAAAACTGTTTTTT. It encodes CASSLWGGGDEKLFF. The full variable domain, in which reference TRBV28 and TRBJ1-4 provide the parts outside the CDR3, is DVKVTQSSRYLVKRTGEKVFLECVQDMDHENMFWYRQDPGLGLRLIYFSYDVKMKEKGDIPEGYSVSREKKERFSLILESASTNQTSMYLCASSLWGGGDEKLFFGSGTQLSVL.

The genes are TRBV10-3 and TRBJ2-5, with TRBD1 matching 10 bases. CDR1 ENHRY and CDR2 SYGVKD come from the germline V gene. The J segment lost 2 bases and the V segment lost 10 bases, leaving 4 bases of the junction unmatched. This CDR3 is 13 amino acids long. This CDR3 is CATGTGDQETQYF. CDR3 coding DNA: TGTGCCACCGGGACAGGGGATCAAGAGACCCAGTACTTC.

The chain uses TRBV28 and TRBJ2-7, with 7 positions matching TRBD2. Per germline, CDR1 MDHEN and CDR2 SYDVKM. The CDR3 extends over 15 amino acids. Trimming cost V 6 bases and J 4 bases; bases outside gene matches: 12. The CDR3 spells CASRNQGGFQYEQYF. CDR3 nucleotide sequence: TGTGCCAGCAGAAACCAGGGAGGGTTTCAGTACGAGCAGTACTTC.